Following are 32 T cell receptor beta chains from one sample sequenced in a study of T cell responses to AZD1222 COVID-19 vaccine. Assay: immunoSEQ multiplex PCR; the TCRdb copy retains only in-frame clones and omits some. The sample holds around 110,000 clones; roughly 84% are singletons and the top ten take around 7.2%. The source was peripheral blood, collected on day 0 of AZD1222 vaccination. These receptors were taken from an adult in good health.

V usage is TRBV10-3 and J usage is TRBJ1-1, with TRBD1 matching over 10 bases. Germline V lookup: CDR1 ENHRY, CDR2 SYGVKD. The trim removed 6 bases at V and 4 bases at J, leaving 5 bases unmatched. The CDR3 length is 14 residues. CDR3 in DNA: TGTGCCATCAGAGCGACAGGGGGCATCACTGAAGCTTTCTTT. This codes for CAIRATGGITEAFF.

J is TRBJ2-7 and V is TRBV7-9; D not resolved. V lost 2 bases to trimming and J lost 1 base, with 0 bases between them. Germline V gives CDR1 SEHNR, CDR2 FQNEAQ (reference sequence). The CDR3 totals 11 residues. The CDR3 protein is CASSLSYEQYF. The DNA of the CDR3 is TGTGCCAGCAGCTTATCCTACGAGCAGTACTTC.

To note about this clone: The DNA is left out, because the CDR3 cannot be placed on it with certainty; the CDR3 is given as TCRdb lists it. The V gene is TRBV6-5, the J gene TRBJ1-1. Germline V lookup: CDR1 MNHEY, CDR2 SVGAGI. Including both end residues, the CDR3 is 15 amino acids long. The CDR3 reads CASSFWEWGKAEAFF.

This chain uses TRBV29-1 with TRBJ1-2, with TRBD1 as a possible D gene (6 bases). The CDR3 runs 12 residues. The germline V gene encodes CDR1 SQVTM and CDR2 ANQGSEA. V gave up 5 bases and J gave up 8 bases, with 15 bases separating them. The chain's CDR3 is CSVLRGAGGYTF. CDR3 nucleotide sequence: TGCAGCGTTCTTCGGGGGGCAGGGGGCTACACCTTC.

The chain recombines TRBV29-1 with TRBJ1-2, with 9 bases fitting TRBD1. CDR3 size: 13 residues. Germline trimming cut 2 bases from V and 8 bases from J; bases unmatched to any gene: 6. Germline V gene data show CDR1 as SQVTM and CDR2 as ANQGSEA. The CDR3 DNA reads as TGCAGCGTTGAACGGGACAGGGAGCGCGGCTACACCTTC. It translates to CSVERDRERGYTF.

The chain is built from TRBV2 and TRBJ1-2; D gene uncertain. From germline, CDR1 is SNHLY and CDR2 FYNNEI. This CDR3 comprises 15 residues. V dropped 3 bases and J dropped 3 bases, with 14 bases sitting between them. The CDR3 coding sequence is TGTGCCAGCAGTGAGTCGGCCGTTTCGGACTATGGCTACACCTTC. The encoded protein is CASSESAVSDYGYTF.

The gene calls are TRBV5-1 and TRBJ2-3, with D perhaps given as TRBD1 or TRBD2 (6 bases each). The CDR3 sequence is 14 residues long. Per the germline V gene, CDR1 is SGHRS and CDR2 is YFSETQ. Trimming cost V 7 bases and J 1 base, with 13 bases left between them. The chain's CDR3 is CASVGGGGTDTQYF. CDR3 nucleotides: TGCGCCAGCGTAGGGGGAGGCGGCACAGATACGCAGTATTTT.

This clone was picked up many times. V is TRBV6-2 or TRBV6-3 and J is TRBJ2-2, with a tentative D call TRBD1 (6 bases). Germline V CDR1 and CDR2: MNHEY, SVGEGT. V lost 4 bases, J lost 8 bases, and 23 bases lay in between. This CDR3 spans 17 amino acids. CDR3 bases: TGTGCCAGCAGTTCCCGACTCTTGACAGGAAAGTCTGGGGAGCTGTTTTTT. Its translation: CASSSRLLTGKSGELFF.

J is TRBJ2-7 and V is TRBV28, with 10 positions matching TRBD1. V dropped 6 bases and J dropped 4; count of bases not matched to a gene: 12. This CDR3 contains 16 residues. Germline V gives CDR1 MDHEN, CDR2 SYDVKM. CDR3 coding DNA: TGTGCCAGCAGCACTTCCGGACAGGGGGACATTTACGAGCAGTACTTC. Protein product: CASSTSGQGDIYEQYF.

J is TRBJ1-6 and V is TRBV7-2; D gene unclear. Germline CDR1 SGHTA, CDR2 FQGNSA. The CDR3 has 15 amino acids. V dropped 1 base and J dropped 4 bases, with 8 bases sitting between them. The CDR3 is CASSLGQFYNSPLHF. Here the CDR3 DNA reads TGTGCCAGCAGCTTAGGGCAGTTTTATAATTCACCCCTCCACTTT.

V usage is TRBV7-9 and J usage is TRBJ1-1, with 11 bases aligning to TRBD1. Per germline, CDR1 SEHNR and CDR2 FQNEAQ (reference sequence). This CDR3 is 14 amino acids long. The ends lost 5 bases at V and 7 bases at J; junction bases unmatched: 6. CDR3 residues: CASSRTGGWIEAFF. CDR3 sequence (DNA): TGTGCCAGCAGCAGGACAGGGGGCTGGATTGAAGCTTTCTTT.

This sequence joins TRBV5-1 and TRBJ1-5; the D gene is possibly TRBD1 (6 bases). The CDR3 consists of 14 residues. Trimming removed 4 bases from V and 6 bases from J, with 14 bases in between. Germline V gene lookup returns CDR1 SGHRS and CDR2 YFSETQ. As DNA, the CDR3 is TGCGCCAGCAGCCCTTCGGGGGCGAGTCAGCCCCAGCATTTT. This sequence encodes CASSPSGASQPQHF.

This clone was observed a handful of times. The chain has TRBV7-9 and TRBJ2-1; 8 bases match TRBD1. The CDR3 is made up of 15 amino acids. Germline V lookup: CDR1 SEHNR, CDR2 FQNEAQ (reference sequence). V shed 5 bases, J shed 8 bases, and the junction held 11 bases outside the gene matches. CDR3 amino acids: CASSDGQGIRDEQFF. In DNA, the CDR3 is TGTGCCAGCAGCGATGGACAGGGAATTCGAGATGAGCAGTTCTTC.

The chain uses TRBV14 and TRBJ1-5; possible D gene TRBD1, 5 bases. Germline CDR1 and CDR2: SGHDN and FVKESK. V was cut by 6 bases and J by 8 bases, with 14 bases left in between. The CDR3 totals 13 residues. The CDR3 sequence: CASRRGRVEPQHF. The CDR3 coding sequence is TGTGCCAGCAGACGTGGCAGGGTGGAGCCCCAGCATTTT.

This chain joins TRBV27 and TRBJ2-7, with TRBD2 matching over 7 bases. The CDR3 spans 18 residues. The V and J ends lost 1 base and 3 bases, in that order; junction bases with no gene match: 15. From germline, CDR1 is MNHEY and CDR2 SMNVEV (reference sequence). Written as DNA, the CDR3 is TGTGCCAGCAGTTTATACGCCCTGCCAGGGAGGGCCCTCTACGAGCAGTACTTC. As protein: CASSLYALPGRALYEQYF.

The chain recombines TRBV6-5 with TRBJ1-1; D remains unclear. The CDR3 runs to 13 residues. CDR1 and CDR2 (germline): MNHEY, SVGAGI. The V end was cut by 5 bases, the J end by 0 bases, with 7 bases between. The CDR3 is CASSRVLNTEAFF. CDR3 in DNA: TGTGCCAGCAGTCGGGTGTTGAACACTGAAGCTTTCTTT.

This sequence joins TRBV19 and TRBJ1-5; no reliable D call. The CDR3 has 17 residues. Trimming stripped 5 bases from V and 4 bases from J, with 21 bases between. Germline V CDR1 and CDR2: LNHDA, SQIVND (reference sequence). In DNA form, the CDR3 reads TGTGCCAGTAGTCCATACACTCCGGGTTCCACTAATCAGCCCCAGCATTTT. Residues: CASSPYTPGSTNQPQHF.

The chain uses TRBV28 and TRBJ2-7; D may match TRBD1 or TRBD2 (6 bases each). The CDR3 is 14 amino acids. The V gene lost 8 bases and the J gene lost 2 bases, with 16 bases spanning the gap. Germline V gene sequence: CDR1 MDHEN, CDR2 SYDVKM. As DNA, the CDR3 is TGTGCCAGCGAAGGAGGGGGGAAAGCCTACGAGCAGTACTTC. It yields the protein CASEGGGKAYEQYF.

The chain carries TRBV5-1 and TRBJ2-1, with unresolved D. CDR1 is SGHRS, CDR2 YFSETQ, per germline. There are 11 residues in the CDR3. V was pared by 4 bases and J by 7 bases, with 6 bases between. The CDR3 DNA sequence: TGCGCCAGCAGCAAGACTAATGAGCAGTTCTTC. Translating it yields CASSKTNEQFF.

CDR3 coding DNA: TGTGCCAGCAGCCAAACAGGGGAGAGGCTAAATTCACCCCTCCACTTT. It specifies CASSQTGERLNSPLHF. The chain links TRBV3-1 (or the pseudogene TRBV3-2) to TRBJ1-6, with 7 bases identical to TRBD1. The CDR3 consists of 16 residues. Unmatched junction bases numbered 8, after V lost 2 bases and J lost 7 bases. From germline, CDR1 is LGHDT and CDR2 YNNKEL (reference sequence).

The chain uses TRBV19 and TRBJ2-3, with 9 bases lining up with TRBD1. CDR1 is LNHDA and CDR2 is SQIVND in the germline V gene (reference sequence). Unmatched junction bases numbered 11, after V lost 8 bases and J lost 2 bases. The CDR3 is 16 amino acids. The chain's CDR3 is CASSPGTGFFTDTQYF. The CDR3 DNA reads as TGTGCCAGTTCACCGGGGACAGGGTTTTTCACAGATACGCAGTATTTT.

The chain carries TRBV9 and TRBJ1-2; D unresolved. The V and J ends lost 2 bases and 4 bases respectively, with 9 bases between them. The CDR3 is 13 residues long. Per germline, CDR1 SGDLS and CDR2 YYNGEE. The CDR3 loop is CASSVYDSYGYTF. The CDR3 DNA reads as TGTGCCAGCAGCGTTTACGACTCCTATGGCTACACCTTC. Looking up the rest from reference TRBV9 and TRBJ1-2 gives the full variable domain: DSGVTQTPKHLITATGQRVTLRCSPRSGDLSVYWYQQSLDQGLQFLIQYYNGEERAKGNILERFSAQQFPDLHSELNLSSLELGDSALYFCASSVYDSYGYTFGSGTRLTVV.

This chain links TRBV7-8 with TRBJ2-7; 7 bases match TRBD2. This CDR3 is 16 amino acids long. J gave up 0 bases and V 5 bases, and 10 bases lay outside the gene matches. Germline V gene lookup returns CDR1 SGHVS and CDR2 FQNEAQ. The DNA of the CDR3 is TGTGCCAGCAGCCCGCGTTTAGCGGGCCTCTCCTACGAGCAGTACTTC. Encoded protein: CASSPRLAGLSYEQYF.

The CDR3 is CASSLQLAGAGYEQYF. CDR3 coding DNA: TGTGCCAGCAGCTTACAACTAGCGGGGGCTGGCTACGAGCAGTACTTC. The chain recombines TRBV11-2 with TRBJ2-7, with 11 bases fitting TRBD2. CDR1 SGHAT and CDR2 FQNNGV come from the germline V gene. The V segment lost 2 bases and the J segment 3 bases; nucleotides outside the gene matches: 6. CDR3 length equals 16 residues.

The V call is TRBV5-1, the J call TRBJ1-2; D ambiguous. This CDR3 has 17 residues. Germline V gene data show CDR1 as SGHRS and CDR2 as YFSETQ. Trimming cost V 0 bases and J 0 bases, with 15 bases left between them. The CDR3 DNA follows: TGCGCCAGCAGCTTGGGAGATCAAATTACAACTAACTATGGCTACACCTTC. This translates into CASSLGDQITTNYGYTF.

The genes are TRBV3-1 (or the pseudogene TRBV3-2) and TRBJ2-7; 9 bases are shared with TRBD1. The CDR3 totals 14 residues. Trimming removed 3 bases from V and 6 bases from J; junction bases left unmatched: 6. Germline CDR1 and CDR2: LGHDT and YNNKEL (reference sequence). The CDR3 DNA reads TGTGCCAGCAGCCACCGGGACAGGGTGGGCGAGCAGTACTTC. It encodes CASSHRDRVGEQYF.

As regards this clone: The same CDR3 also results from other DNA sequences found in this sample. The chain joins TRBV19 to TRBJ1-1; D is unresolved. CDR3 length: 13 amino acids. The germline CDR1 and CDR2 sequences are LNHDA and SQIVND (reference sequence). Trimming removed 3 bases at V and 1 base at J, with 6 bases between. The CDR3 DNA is TGTGCCAGTAGTATTGGGCGGAACACTGAAGCTTTCTTT. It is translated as CASSIGRNTEAFF. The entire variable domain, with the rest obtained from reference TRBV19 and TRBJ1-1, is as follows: DGGITQSPKYLFRKEGQNVTLSCEQNLNHDAMYWYRQDPGQGLRLIYYSQIVNDFQKGDIAEGYSVSREKKESFPLTVTSAQKNPTAFYLCASSIGRNTEAFFGQGTRLTVV.

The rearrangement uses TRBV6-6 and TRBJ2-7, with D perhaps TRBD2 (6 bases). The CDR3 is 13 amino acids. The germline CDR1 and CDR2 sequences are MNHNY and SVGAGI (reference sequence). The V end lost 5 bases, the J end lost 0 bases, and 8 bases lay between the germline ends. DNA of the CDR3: TGTGCCAGCAGTCCGGGGGTCTCCTACGAGCAGTACTTC. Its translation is CASSPGVSYEQYF.

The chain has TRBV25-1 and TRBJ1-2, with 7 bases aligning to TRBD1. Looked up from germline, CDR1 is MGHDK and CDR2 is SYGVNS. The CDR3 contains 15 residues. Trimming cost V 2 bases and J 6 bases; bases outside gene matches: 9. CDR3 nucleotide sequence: TGTGCCAGCAGTGAAGTAGTAGGGGGCGTCGATGGCTACACCTTC. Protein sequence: CASSEVVGGVDGYTF.

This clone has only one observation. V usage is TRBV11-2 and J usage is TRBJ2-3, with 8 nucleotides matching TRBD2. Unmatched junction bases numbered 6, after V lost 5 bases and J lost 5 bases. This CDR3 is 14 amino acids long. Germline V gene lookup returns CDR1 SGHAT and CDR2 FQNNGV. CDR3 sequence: CASSHSGEEDTQYF. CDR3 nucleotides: TGTGCCAGCAGCCATAGCGGGGAGGAAGATACGCAGTATTTT.

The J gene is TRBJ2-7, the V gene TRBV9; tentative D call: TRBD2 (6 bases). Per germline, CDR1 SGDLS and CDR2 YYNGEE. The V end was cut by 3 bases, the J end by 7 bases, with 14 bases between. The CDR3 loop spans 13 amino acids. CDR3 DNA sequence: TGTGCCAGCAGCGAGGGGACTCCGGGGGAGCAGTACTTC. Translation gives CASSEGTPGEQYF.

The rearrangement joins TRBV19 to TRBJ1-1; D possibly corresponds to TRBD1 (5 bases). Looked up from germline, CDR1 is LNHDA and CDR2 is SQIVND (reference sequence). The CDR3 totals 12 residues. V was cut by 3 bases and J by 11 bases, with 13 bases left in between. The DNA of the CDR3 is TGTGCCAGTAGTATGGGGACTGAAGGGGCTTTCTTT. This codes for CASSMGTEGAFF.